These 18 T cell receptor beta chains were sequenced from one sample in a study of cytomegalovirus exposure and HLA in healthy donors (dated by TCRdb to between 2016 and 2019). Receptor libraries were prepared by the immunoSEQ multiplex PCR assay. The table was pulled from immuneACCESS by TCRdb, which kept in-frame rearrangements only. Such tables lose some clones; where checked, under half of the loss comes from unresolved V genes, and the rest has no known cause. Within this sample are about 73,000 clones, with around 93% of them counted one time only. Roughly 1% of the sample belongs to the ten largest clones. Material for sequencing was PBMCs. These receptors all stem from a woman under 30 in good health and CMV-seronegative.

V is TRBV9 and J is TRBJ2-7; tentatively, D is TRBD2 (6 bases). The germline V and J ends were trimmed by 2 bases and 0 bases, with 12 bases remaining between them. Germline-derived CDR1 and CDR2 are SGDLS and YYNGEE. This CDR3 contains 15 residues. DNA for the CDR3: TGTGCCAGCAGCGTCGGGACTTCTAGCTCCTACGAGCAGTACTTC. Translated: CASSVGTSSSYEQYF.

The V gene is TRBV4-2, the J gene TRBJ2-7, with 10 bases matching TRBD2. CDR3 length equals 17 residues. The V gene end was trimmed by 0 bases and the J gene end by 6 bases; junction bases not matched to a gene: 11. Germline values: CDR1 LGHNA, CDR2 YNFKEQ. The CDR3 reads CASSQDLASGRLGEQYF. In DNA, the CDR3 is TGTGCCAGCAGCCAAGATCTCGCTAGCGGGAGATTGGGCGAGCAGTACTTC.

The chain recombines TRBV6-5 with TRBJ2-7; 9 bases are a match to TRBD1. CDR3 size: 15 residues. Looked up from germline, CDR1 is MNHEY and CDR2 is SVGAGI. J lost 0 bases, V lost 5 bases, and 5 bases had no gene match. Here the CDR3 DNA reads TGTGCCAGCAGTCTCCGGGACAGGGACTCCTACGAGCAGTACTTC. This codes for CASSLRDRDSYEQYF.

The genes are TRBV19 and TRBJ2-2; 9 bases map to TRBD1. CDR1 is LNHDA and CDR2 is SQIVND in the germline V gene (reference sequence). The CDR3 has 15 amino acids. The ends lost 3 bases at V and 7 bases at J; junction bases unmatched: 6. This chain's CDR3 is CASSMGQGFVGELFF. As DNA, the CDR3 is TGTGCCAGTAGTATGGGACAGGGTTTTGTCGGGGAGCTGTTTTTT.

The J gene is TRBJ2-3, the V gene TRBV27; 8 bases align to TRBD2. This CDR3 contains 16 residues. Germline CDR1 and CDR2: MNHEY and SMNVEV (reference sequence). After removal of 0 bases from V and 6 bases from J, the junction contained 8 bases not matched to a gene. CDR3 loop: CASSLSAGLAKDTQYF. Written as DNA, the CDR3 is TGTGCCAGCAGTTTATCGGCTGGACTAGCTAAGGATACGCAGTATTTT.

V is TRBV27 and J is TRBJ2-1; D gene uncertain. The germline CDR1 and CDR2 sequences are MNHEY and SMNVEV (reference sequence). The V and J ends lost 6 bases and 1 base respectively, with 10 bases between them. The CDR3 covers 14 residues. The CDR3 sequence: CASSIAGSYNEQFF. CDR3 sequence (DNA): TGTGCCAGCAGCATCGCAGGATCCTACAATGAGCAGTTCTTC.

The chain combines TRBV27 with TRBJ2-7; the D is unclear. Trimming removed 6 bases from V and 0 bases from J, with 3 bases in between. Germline CDR1 is MNHEY and CDR2 is SMNVEV (reference sequence). The CDR3 is made up of 11 amino acids. The CDR3 is CASRSSYEQYF. The CDR3 DNA reads TGTGCCAGCAGGAGCTCCTACGAGCAGTACTTC.

This chain uses TRBV28 with TRBJ2-7; 7 positions agree with TRBD1. CDR1 is MDHEN, CDR2 SYDVKM, per germline. CDR3 size: 12 residues. After removal of 5 bases from V and 4 bases from J, the junction contained 2 bases not matched to a gene. CDR3 DNA: TGTGCCAGCAGTGAACAGGGGTACGAGCAGTACTTC. It yields the protein CASSEQGYEQYF.

A single count supports this clone. The chain recombines TRBV4-3 with TRBJ2-6; 8 nucleotides match TRBD1. This CDR3 comprises 18 residues. Looked up from germline, CDR1 is LGHNA and CDR2 is YSLEER. V was pared by 4 bases and J by 0 bases, with 8 bases of the junction left unmatched. CDR3 loop: CASSRDRGLLSGANVLTF. CDR3 nucleotide sequence: TGCGCCAGCAGCCGAGACAGGGGCCTCCTCTCTGGGGCCAACGTCCTGACTTTC.

The rearrangement joins TRBV28 to TRBJ2-1; a possible D gene is TRBD1 (5 bases). V lost 2 bases to trimming and J lost 7 bases, with 12 bases between them. This CDR3 has 14 amino acids. Germline V gene lookup returns CDR1 MDHEN and CDR2 SYDVKM. CDR3 coding DNA: TGTGCCAGCAGTTTACAGGGCCCTTGGAATGAGCAGTTCTTC. Amino acids: CASSLQGPWNEQFF.

The V gene is TRBV10-2, the J gene TRBJ1-6; possibly TRBD1 for D (5 bases). Germline assignment: CDR1 WSHSY and CDR2 SAAADI. The CDR3 is made up of 13 amino acids. Trimming shortened V by 2 bases and J by 10 bases, and 9 bases separated the two germline ends. The CDR3 bases are TGCGCCAGCAGTGAGGCAGGGAGGTCACCCCTCCACTTT. Translation gives CASSEAGRSPLHF.

The chain has TRBV14 and TRBJ2-1; D is uncertain. The CDR3 extends over 15 amino acids. The V and J ends lost 1 base and 2 bases respectively, with 9 bases between them. Looked up from germline, CDR1 is SGHDN and CDR2 is FVKESK. CDR3 in DNA: TGTGCCAGCAGCCAAGGGATAGAGGCCTACAATGAGCAGTTCTTC. It codes for CASSQGIEAYNEQFF. The entire variable domain, with the rest obtained from reference TRBV14 and TRBJ2-1, is as follows: EAGVTQFPSHSVIEKGQTVTLRCDPISGHDNLYWYRRVMGKEIKFLLHFVKESKQDESGMPNNRFLAERTGGTYSTLKVQPAELEDSGVYFCASSQGIEAYNEQFFGPGTRLTVL.

The gene calls are TRBV27 and TRBJ2-1; 9 bases line up with TRBD1. V was pared by 3 bases and J by 9 bases, with 6 bases of the junction left unmatched. This CDR3 is built from 14 residues. Germline CDR1 MNHEY, CDR2 SMNVEV (reference sequence). This CDR3 is CASSFRTGVSEQFF. DNA for the CDR3: TGTGCCAGCAGTTTTCGGACAGGGGTCAGTGAGCAGTTCTTC.

This clone was seen just once. The chain couples TRBV30 to TRBJ2-7; D perhaps matches TRBD1 (7 bases). Germline V gene data show CDR1 as GTSNPN and CDR2 as SVGIG (reference sequence). Trimming took off 3 bases at V and 5 bases at J, with 20 bases between the two ends. The CDR3 runs to 15 residues. In DNA form, the CDR3 reads TGTGCCTGGAGCTCCGACAGGGAGGTGGGAGACGAGCAGTACTTC. It yields the protein CAWSSDREVGDEQYF. Full variable domain (missing parts from reference TRBV30 and TRBJ2-7): SQTIHQWPATLVQPVGSPLSLECTVEGTSNPNLYWYRQAAGRGLQLLFYSVGIGQISSEVPQNLSASRPQDRQFILSSKKLLLSDSGFYLCAWSSDREVGDEQYFGPGTRLTVT.

This clone is a singleton in its sample. J is TRBJ1-1 and V is TRBV7-9; 7 positions agree with TRBD1. The CDR3 consists of 13 residues. The germline V gene has CDR1 SEHNR and CDR2 FQNEAQ (reference sequence). The V gene end was trimmed by 4 bases and the J gene end by 5 bases; junction bases not matched to a gene: 4. The DNA for the CDR3 is TGTGCCAGCAGCTCCGGGACAGCTACTGAAGCTTTCTTT. Residues: CASSSGTATEAFF.

The chain joins TRBV9 to TRBJ2-5, with 8 bases identical to TRBD2. Germline assignment: CDR1 SGDLS and CDR2 YYNGEE. Trimming cost V 1 base and J 4 bases; bases outside gene matches: 9. The CDR3 has 16 amino acids. Here the CDR3 DNA reads TGTGCCAGCAGCGTAAGCGGGAGTCAATTTTCAGAGACCCAGTACTTC. Amino acids: CASSVSGSQFSETQYF.

The chain couples TRBV7-2 to TRBJ1-1, with 9 nucleotides matching TRBD1. The germline CDR1 and CDR2 sequences are SGHTA and FQGNSA. The CDR3 has 15 amino acids. With V trimmed by 6 bases and J by 5 bases, 10 bases remained unmatched. CDR3 nucleotide sequence: TGTGCCAGCAGGGGGACAGGGTTGGGATCAACTGAAGCTTTCTTT. Translating it yields CASRGTGLGSTEAFF.

V and J are TRBV21-1 and TRBJ1-4. TRBV21-1 constitutes a pseudogene. The CDR3 has 16 residues. CDR3: CASSKAEGTEDEKLFF. In DNA, the CDR3 is TGTGCCAGCAGCAAAGCGGAGGGGACGGAGGATGAAAAACTGTTTTTT.